Shown below are 3 T cell receptor beta chains from a single sample sequenced in a study of T cell repertoires in cytomegalovirus infection. One entry per CDR3 protein, called by TCRdb with MiXCR from the reads. The sample comprises under 150,000 distinct CDR3 sequences, almost 9% of which are singletons, and 10% rests with the top ten. The sample comprised PBMCs. The source is a human donor in good health (CMV status not recorded). Some clones in this sample may be carry-over from other donors' samples.

This clonotype was found many times. This chain links TRBV7-2 with TRBJ2-1; TRBD1 matches at 7 bases. The ends lost 0 bases at V and 0 bases at J; junction bases unmatched: 5. Germline lookup yields CDR1 SGHTA and CDR2 FQGNSA. This CDR3 contains 17 residues. CDR3 DNA: TGTGCCAGCAGCTTAGCGTCCGGGACAGTCTCCTACAATGAGCAGTTCTTC. Protein sequence: CASSLASGTVSYNEQFF.

This clonotype was found many times. The chain is built from TRBV2 and TRBJ1-4, with D possibly being TRBD1 (6 bases). Germline CDR1 is SNHLY and CDR2 is FYNNEI. The CDR3 covers 14 residues. Trimming left V 6 bases short and J 9 bases short, with 17 bases between. CDR3 residues: CASRAPWDTQKLFF. In DNA form, the CDR3 reads TGTGCCAGCAGAGCTCCCTGGGACACGCAAAAACTGTTTTTT.

This clonotype occurred many times. V gene TRBV5-5 combines with J gene TRBJ1-4; D remains unclear. Looked up from germline, CDR1 is SGHKS and CDR2 is YYEKEE (reference sequence). Deletions cut 3 bases from V and 0 bases from J, with 15 bases between. This CDR3 is 17 amino acids long. CDR3 region: CASSWKRTDATNEKLFF. CDR3 nucleotides: TGTGCCAGCAGCTGGAAACGGACTGACGCAACTAATGAAAAACTGTTTTTT. Variable domain in full (rest from reference TRBV5-5 and TRBJ1-4): DAGVTQSPTHLIKTRGQQVTLRCSPISGHKSVSWYQQVLGQGPQFIFQYYEKEERGRGNFPDRFSARQFPNYSSELNVNALLLGDSALYLCASSWKRTDATNEKLFFGSGTQLSVL.